This T cell receptor beta chain was sequenced during a study of human T cells and chemical hapten exposure. At the level of the study: Donors were sensitized with 2% DPC on the upper inner arm.

The sample holds a few counts of this clonotype. This CDR3 spans 16 amino acids. Losses at the gene ends were 4 bases for V and 5 bases for J; bases not matched to a gene: 8. Germline V CDR1 and CDR2: MNHEY, SVGAGI. Time point reported: patch test 2, 6 weeks after DPC sensitization. This sample's treatment: therapeutic diphenylcyclopropenone sensitization with weekly scalp DPC. Within the library, unique molecular identifiers were attached to each individual cDNA molecule. From the RACE reads, TCRdb called clonotypes with MiXCR, one entry per CDR3 protein. The table lists 75,000 to 90,000 distinct CDR3 sequences, roughly a tenth of them singletons.

V usage is TRBV6-5 and J usage is TRBJ2-3; TRBD2 agrees at 11 bases. The TCR sequence derives from a woman between 45 and 65 years old with alopecia areata. Some clones in this sample may be carry-over from other donors' samples. Sequencing was performed on whole blood, taken in connection with sensitization to the hapten diphenylcyclopropenone (DPC). CDR3 DNA sequence: TGTGCCAGCAGTTTTACTAGCGGGAGAAGTAAAGATACGCAGTATTTT. Translated, it gives CASSFTSGRSKDTQYF.